Presented here are 6 T cell receptor beta chains from one specimen sequenced in a study of blood T cell repertoires in COVID-19. TCRdb keeps only in-frame clones here, not all; method: immunoSEQ multiplex PCR. The repertoire includes 300,000 to 350,000 clones, around 90% of them detected once, and 2% to 3% sits in the top ten. The sequenced material came from peripheral blood. Receptors originate from a man aged 18 to 29 with active or convalescent COVID-19.

Of note for this clone: Mismatch with germline at one junction end may stem from a read error. The J gene is TRBJ2-1, the V gene TRBV6-5; D is ambiguous. The CDR3 is 14 amino acids. Germline-derived CDR1 and CDR2 are MNHEY and SVGAGI. CDR3 residues: CVSSYDSPYNEQFF. For the CDR3, the DNA is TGTGTCAGCAGTTACGATAGCCCCTACAATGAGCAGTTCTTC.

This chain uses TRBV27 with TRBJ1-2; no reliable D call. Germline values: CDR1 MNHEY, CDR2 SMNVEV (reference sequence). This CDR3 region has 14 residues. Trimming pared 5 bases from V and 4 bases from J, leaving 14 bases between. The CDR3, as DNA: TGTGCCAGCAGTCCAGGTTGGGAGGGCTATGGCTACACCTTC. This sequence encodes CASSPGWEGYGYTF.

The V gene is TRBV19, the J gene TRBJ2-4; 8 positions match TRBD1. Per germline, CDR1 LNHDA and CDR2 SQIVND (reference sequence). The length of the CDR3 is 15 residues. Trimming at V came to 6 bases and at J to 6 bases, leaving 10 bases not matched to a gene. The CDR3 nucleotides are TGTGCCAGTAGCTCTGAAAGACAGGGGATAAACATTCAGTACTTC. It codes for CASSSERQGINIQYF.

The chain joins TRBV4-3 to TRBJ1-1; tentatively, D is TRBD1 (6 bases). The germline CDR1 and CDR2 sequences are LGHNA and YSLEER. The V gene lost 3 bases and the J gene lost 3 bases, with 14 bases spanning the gap. The CDR3 consists of 15 residues. CDR3 DNA sequence: TGCGCCAGCAGCCACACACAGGGCCGGGACACTGAAGCTTTCTTT. Translation: CASSHTQGRDTEAFF.

This chain uses TRBV12-3 or TRBV12-4 with TRBJ1-3; D is undetermined. The CDR3 is 13 amino acids. V lost 7 bases to trimming and J lost 4 bases, with 11 bases between them. The CDR3 spells CASTFVQGNTIYF. CDR3 sequence (DNA): TGTGCCAGCACATTCGTACAGGGAAACACCATATATTTT.

The chain uses TRBV10-2 and TRBJ2-3; D unresolved. This CDR3 is built from 14 residues. Trimming pared 6 bases from V and 0 bases from J, leaving 10 bases between. Germline lookup yields CDR1 WSHSY and CDR2 SAAADI. The CDR3 spells CASSELPSTDTQYF. The CDR3, as DNA: TGCGCCAGCAGCGAACTACCCAGCACAGATACGCAGTATTTT.